This T cell receptor (beta chain) stems from a study of blood T cell repertoires in COVID-19. Original analysis: The authors estimated nucleated cell counts from reference gene primer amplification. The method was immunoSEQ multiplex PCR; TCRdb's version includes in-frame clones alone and lacks a portion of them. V and J calls and clone size are copied from that table; D and trimming were computed from the DNA. The data show about 320,000 clones, around 88% seen once. The CDR3 has 16 residues. Germline V CDR1 and CDR2: LNHDA, SQIVND (reference sequence). V lost 5 bases and J lost 4; bases outside the gene matches: 6. On this clone: This same CDR3 is encoded by further DNA sequences in the sample.

The sequencing input was peripheral blood. The J gene is TRBJ2-2, the V gene TRBV19; TRBD1 agrees at 11 bases. This receptor was obtained from a woman aged 45 to 65 with acute or convalescent COVID-19. CDR3 DNA sequence: TGTGCCAGTAGTTCTGGACAGGGGGCCGGCACCGGGGAGCTGTTTTTT. Translation gives CASSSGQGAGTGELFF.